This T cell receptor beta chain was observed in a study of T cells after yellow fever vaccination (dated by TCRdb to about 2019). About the full investigation: The SMART-Seq v4 Ultra Low Input RNA kit was used to prepare libraries from fractions with low cell numbers. Two healthy male donors made up the cohort, one aged 18 to 29 years and the other aged 30 to 40 years. Bulk PBMC replicates and cell subsets were isolated from blood drawn at multiple timepoints before and after both primary and secondary immunization. To track T-cell clones before and after primary and booster YFV17D yellow fever vaccination, bulk TCR alpha and beta repertoires were sequenced longitudinally. Overall results and qualifications from the work: Because abundant contaminating clonotypes from the bulk population could be contained in FACS-sorted repertoires, computational filtering was required. Compared with the primary T-cell response, the secondary T-cell response was faster but weaker, reaching its peak on day 5 rather than on day 15. After the booster, most clones that had expanded after primary vaccination were detected again (almost 97% of CD4 and around 88% of CD8), suggesting broad maintenance of memory. Because the study included only a couple of donors, the extent to which the findings can be generalized is limited. A small share of clonotypes was detected in both CD4 and CD8 compartments, with the overlap likely arising from convergent recombination.

TCR cDNA was synthesized by 5'RACE template switching, which introduced a universal primer site and unique molecular identifiers. Priming for cDNA synthesis came from both the TCR alpha and TCR beta constant segments. Library amplification used two PCR steps, and the second PCR step added sample barcodes and sequencing adapters. Libraries were sequenced on Illumina HiSeq 2500 (2x100 bp) or NovaSeq (2x150 bp). As for the authors' bioinformatics: MIGEC was used to demultiplex reads and collapse the reads into UMI consensus sequences, and MiXCR was used for V(D)J alignment. Clonotypes responding to the vaccine were identified with edgeR on replicate PBMC samples, with the criteria of FDR below 0.01 and a log2 fold change above 5 up to day 15. Each bulk clonotype was labeled CD4 or CD8 based on which sequenced repertoire, CD4 or CD8, contained the clonotype at higher abundance. TCRdb trimmed the raw reads at Q25, called clones with MiXCR and kept productive beta chains. Entries are consolidated by CDR3 protein sequence, retaining the most common genes and DNA. The V and J calls reflect TCRdb's pipeline rather than the authors' work. This sample lists about 550,000 distinct CDR3 sequences; 15% to 20% were detected once. The ten largest clonotypes hold 13% to 15% of the sample.

To note about this clonotype: The specificity of this receptor is unknown. The input lacks base qualities; no much larger clone sits a single base away.

CDR3 length: 12 amino acids, cysteine to phenylalanine. The retained sequence is limited to the CDR3, 36 bases, with the frame set at the first base. Sequences SQVTM (CDR1) and ANQGSEA (CDR2) are obtained from the germline V gene. Reading the label with the study, this specimen's treatment or condition is: live attenuated yellow fever vaccine strain. Two biological replicates of bulk PBMCs were collected at each blood-draw timepoint. A standard Ficoll-Paque protocol was used to isolate PBMCs from peripheral blood. TriZol was used to extract RNA from bulk PBMCs, CD4 and CD8 fractions, and dextramer-positive and dextramer-negative fractions.

The sequences come from PBMCs, collected 15 days after the yellow fever booster vaccination. This TCR was sampled from a man between 25 and 39 years old who received the YFV17D yellow fever vaccine. The chain links TRBV29-1 with TRBJ2-5; no D segment can be confidently identified. The CDR3 here reads CSANLVQETQYF. The nucleotide sequence is TGCAGTGCTAATTTGGTTCAAGAGACCCAGTACTTC.